These 20 T cell receptor beta chains share one sample of origin, sequenced in a study of T cell responses to AZD1222 COVID-19 vaccine (dated by TCRdb to the early 2020s). Reading the label with the study, this specimen's time point is: baseline before first vaccination. Receptor amplification or capture employed the immunoSEQ multiplex PCR assay. TCRdb's version of the immuneACCESS table is confined to in-frame rearrangements and falls short of the full clone set. An unresolved V gene accounts for under half of the shortfall where checked; the remainder is of unknown origin. The sample table holds about 130,000 clones, of which around 94% were seen once. The top ten hold around 7% of the sample. Sequenced here: peripheral blood, sampled on day 0 of AZD1222 vaccination. The receptors come from an adult in good health.

The chain is built from TRBV10-3 and TRBJ2-7; 8 positions agree with TRBD1. The J segment lost 7 bases and the V segment lost 3 bases, leaving 8 bases of the junction unmatched. Germline V gene sequence: CDR1 ENHRY, CDR2 SYGVKD. The CDR3 is 14 amino acids. DNA of the CDR3: TGTGCCATCAGTGACCCCGGACAGGGAAGGGAGCAGTACTTC. It is translated as CAISDPGQGREQYF.

V and J are TRBV5-1 and TRBJ1-1; 8 nucleotides align to TRBD1. V dropped 4 bases and J dropped 4; count of bases not matched to a gene: 6. This CDR3 is built from 14 residues. From germline, CDR1 is SGHRS and CDR2 YFSETQ. The CDR3 loop is CASSVTGAATEAFF. CDR3 DNA sequence: TGCGCCAGCAGCGTGACAGGGGCCGCCACTGAAGCTTTCTTT.

The chain employs TRBV6-6 and TRBJ1-5; D is perhaps TRBD1 (5 bases). The CDR3 is made up of 15 amino acids. CDR1 is MNHNY, CDR2 SVGAGI, per germline (reference sequence). V gave up 7 bases and J gave up 1 base, with 14 bases separating them. For the CDR3, the DNA is TGTGCCAGCAATGGGGTCAGGGAAAGCAATCAGCCCCAGCATTTT. Protein: CASNGVRESNQPQHF.

J is TRBJ2-1 and V is TRBV5-5; 7 bases line up with TRBD1. CDR3 size: 14 residues. The V segment lost 3 bases and the J segment 4 bases; nucleotides outside the gene matches: 4. Germline V CDR1 and CDR2: SGHKS, YYEKEE (reference sequence). The CDR3 sequence is CASSSGQVYNEQFF. The CDR3 coding sequence is TGTGCCAGCAGCTCCGGACAGGTATACAATGAGCAGTTCTTC.

This clone has a single count. V usage is TRBV9 and J usage is TRBJ2-7; 7 nucleotides line up with TRBD2. This CDR3 has 13 amino acids. J lost 3 bases, V lost 4 bases, and 4 bases had no gene match. CDR1 and CDR2 from the germline V gene are SGDLS and YYNGEE. CDR3 in amino acids: CASSLGLLYEQYF. The CDR3 bases are TGTGCCAGCAGCCTGGGACTACTCTACGAGCAGTACTTC.

The rearrangement links TRBV7-6 to TRBJ1-1; TRBD1 is a possible D gene (5 bases). With 1 base removed from V and 6 bases from J, the gap between germline ends came to 21 bases. Germline lookup yields CDR1 SGHVS and CDR2 FNYEAQ. CDR3 size: 17 residues. The CDR3 DNA reads TGTGCCAGCAGCTTAGATCTGGGACCCTCTGTCAGGGCTGAAGCTTTCTTT. This gives the protein CASSLDLGPSVRAEAFF.

The chain links TRBV18 to TRBJ1-4, with D tentatively TRBD1 (6 bases). This CDR3 comprises 15 residues. The V gene lost 3 bases and the J gene lost 6 bases, with 14 bases spanning the gap. Germline loops: CDR1 KGHSH, CDR2 LQKENI. The CDR3 sequence is CASSPTIGQHEKLFF. CDR3 coding DNA: TGTGCCAGCTCACCGACGATTGGACAGCATGAAAAACTGTTTTTT.

The chain carries TRBV27 and TRBJ2-1; 11 nucleotides agree with TRBD2. The CDR3 totals 16 residues. In germline, CDR1 is MNHEY, CDR2 SMNVEV (reference sequence). V dropped 4 bases and J dropped 0; count of bases not matched to a gene: 2. The CDR3 loop reads CASSSLAGVSYNEQFF. DNA of the CDR3: TGTGCCAGCAGTTCACTAGCGGGAGTCTCCTACAATGAGCAGTTCTTC.

This clone has a single count. This chain uses TRBV11-3 with TRBJ2-2; the D gene is possibly TRBD2 (6 bases). Germline lookup yields CDR1 SGHNT and CDR2 YENEEA. The length of the CDR3 is 16 residues. V was clipped by 5 bases and J by 4 bases, with 17 bases between them. The CDR3 DNA follows: TGTGCCAGCAGCCTTAGAGGCCGGGGAGGCACCGGGGAGCTGTTTTTT. It encodes CASSLRGRGGTGELFF.

The chain joins TRBV6-5 to TRBJ1-1; the D gene is possibly TRBD1 (5 bases). This CDR3 region has 14 residues. V was shortened by 5 bases and J by 4 bases, with 14 bases between the two germline ends. CDR1 and CDR2 (germline): MNHEY, SVGAGI. For the CDR3, the DNA is TGTGCCAGCAGTCGTTCAGGGACGAGCACTGAAGCTTTCTTT. Translation gives CASSRSGTSTEAFF.

The chain carries TRBV5-1 and TRBJ1-1; TRBD1 matches 10 bases. Germline CDR1 and CDR2: SGHRS and YFSETQ. The CDR3 has 16 amino acids. The J segment lost 4 bases and the V segment lost 3 bases, leaving 9 bases of the junction unmatched. The CDR3 region is CASSYYTGTGVTEAFF. In nucleotides, the CDR3 is TGCGCCAGCAGCTACTATACCGGGACAGGGGTCACTGAAGCTTTCTTT.

The CDR3 region is CASSPYRGVNTGELFF. The CDR3 bases are TGTGCCAGCTCACCATACCGGGGAGTGAACACCGGGGAGCTGTTTTTT. The rearrangement uses TRBV18 and TRBJ2-2, with D tentatively TRBD2 (5 bases). V lost 2 bases and J lost 1, with 11 bases in between. Germline loops: CDR1 KGHSH, CDR2 LQKENI. The CDR3 contains 16 residues. The whole variable domain, filled in from reference TRBV18 and TRBJ2-2, reads NAGVMQNPRHLVRRRGQEARLRCSPMKGHSHVYWYRQLPEEGLKFMVYLQKENIIDESGMPKERFSAEFPKEGPSILRIQQVVRGDSAAYFCASSPYRGVNTGELFFGEGSRLTVL.

V usage is TRBV28 and J usage is TRBJ2-1; D uncertain. Trimming left V 7 bases short and J 7 bases short, with 23 bases between. The V gene's germline CDR1 is MDHEN and CDR2 SYDVKM. The CDR3 spans 16 residues. The CDR3 nucleotides read TGTGCCAGCAAATACCAGGCAACTCGCTCTAGGAATGAGCAGTTCTTC. Protein sequence: CASKYQATRSRNEQFF.

The chain links TRBV14 to TRBJ2-2; the D is unclear. V shed 0 bases and J shed 5 bases, with 7 bases lying between them. The CDR3 runs to 14 residues. CDR1 and CDR2 (germline): SGHDN, FVKESK. In DNA form, the CDR3 reads TGTGCCAGCAGCCAAGACCTGTCGACCGGGGAGCTGTTTTTT. This translates into CASSQDLSTGELFF. Drawing the rest from reference TRBV14 and TRBJ2-2, the complete variable domain is EAGVTQFPSHSVIEKGQTVTLRCDPISGHDNLYWYRRVMGKEIKFLLHFVKESKQDESGMPNNRFLAERTGGTYSTLKVQPAELEDSGVYFCASSQDLSTGELFFGEGSRLTVL.

The rearrangement uses TRBV7-8 and TRBJ2-5; TRBD1 is a possible D gene (6 bases). CDR1 and CDR2 from the germline V gene are SGHVS and FQNEAQ. The CDR3 has 15 amino acids. V was cut by 4 bases and J by 3 bases, with 15 bases left in between. The CDR3 spells CASSSSRGYEETQYF. The DNA of the CDR3 is TGTGCCAGCAGCTCCTCCAGGGGTTACGAAGAGACCCAGTACTTC.

The V gene is TRBV5-1, the J gene TRBJ1-1; D call uncertain. The CDR3 is 14 residues long. Germline V gene sequence: CDR1 SGHRS, CDR2 YFSETQ. The ends were cut back, 4 bases at V and 4 bases at J, with 14 bases in the middle. CDR3 nucleotide sequence: TGCGCCAGCAGCGCCCAAGGAGGGAGCACTGAAGCTTTCTTT. Translating it yields CASSAQGGSTEAFF.

This chain joins TRBV4-1 and TRBJ1-2, with a possible D match to TRBD1 (6 bases). The CDR3 is 15 residues long. Between the trimmed V and J ends, which lost 4 bases and 8 bases, there was a span of 20 bases. Germline V gives CDR1 MGHRA, CDR2 YSYEKL. CDR3 DNA sequence: TGCGCCAGCAGCCTCATCCCCCCTGGGGGCGAGGGCTACACCTTC. This translates into CASSLIPPGGEGYTF.

The rearrangement joins TRBV4-3 to TRBJ2-1; 10 bases line up with TRBD2. V shed 0 bases and J 6 bases; nucleotides not matched to a gene: 2. The CDR3 is 15 amino acids. Germline CDR1 LGHNA, CDR2 YSLEER. DNA of the CDR3: TGCGCCAGCAGCCAAGAAAGCGGGAGGGTCAATGAGCAGTTCTTC. Its protein is CASSQESGRVNEQFF.

J is TRBJ2-7 and V is TRBV11-2; D is perhaps TRBD2 (6 bases). Trimming pared 5 bases from V and 2 bases from J, leaving 16 bases between. Germline CDR1 SGHAT, CDR2 FQNNGV. This CDR3 comprises 15 residues. DNA for the CDR3: TGTGCCAGCAGCCCGCGGACGGGACTGCCCTACGAGCAGTACTTC. Translating it yields CASSPRTGLPYEQYF.

V and J are TRBV12-5 and TRBJ2-2, with 7 nucleotides matching TRBD1. Per the germline V gene, CDR1 is LGHNT and CDR2 is FRNRAP. V gave up 3 bases and J gave up 5 bases; unmatched junction bases: 6. The CDR3 is 15 residues long. The CDR3, as DNA: TGTGCTAGTGGTTTCGAGGGGGCCGGGACCGGGGAGCTGTTTTTT. As protein: CASGFEGAGTGELFF.